Below, one T cell receptor (beta chain) is given with its context. This clonotype was seen ten or more times. Its target antigen remains unknown. Base quality data are lacking; no much larger clone is found one base away. Looking up the germline V gene (reference sequence) yields CDR1 DFQATT and CDR2 SNEGSKA. Trimming at the junction amounts to 3 bases on V and 5 bases on J, and the germline ends lie 13 bases apart. The CDR3 starts with the cysteine, ends with the phenylalanine, and has 13 residues. Of the read, only the CDR3 DNA is kept; its 39 bases are in frame from base 1. This sample is part of a study of early T cells in non-severe SARS-CoV-2 infection (dated by TCRdb to the early 2020s). A note on the overall study: Because TCR sequencing relied on bulk RNA taken from unsorted whole blood, pairing of alpha and beta chains was not possible.

Results the study describes overall, beyond this receptor: VDJdb matching was skewed toward anti-spike CD8 responses, so virus-specific expansions were likely underestimated and private and CD4 specificities were missed.

Libraries were prepared through 5' RACE. Reads for this sample came from a NextSeq 500. Unique molecular identifiers were attached to individual cDNA molecules in the TCR library protocol so that sequencing error and PCR bias could be corrected. Both TCR alpha and beta chains were sequenced, and tight co-correlation was observed between alpha and beta sequence abundances in each sample. Turning to the authors' computational methods: Decombinator V4 was used to annotate the V gene, J gene and CDR3 of the TCR sequences. Expanded TCRs were defined as changing significantly between any two time points under a Poisson model with p below 0.0001. Abundances of TCRs were expressed as counts per million after normalisation to the total number of TCRs sequenced in each sample. MAIT TCRs were defined by TRAV1-2 paired with TRAJ12, TRAJ20 or TRAJ33, and iNKT TCRs by TRAV10 paired with TRAJ18. VDJdb, accessed 1 November 2021, was searched for CMV, EBV and SARS-CoV-2 annotated TCRs, with TCRs annotated for multiple antigens excluded. The public reads were run again by TCRdb, first through fastp at Q25 and then through MiXCR, and only productive beta chains were kept. Under each unique CDR3 protein, matching rows form one entry showing the most common genes and DNA. The V and J calls were determined by TCRdb, not by the authors. Here the sample has under 85,000 distinct CDR3 sequences; roughly 13% occur a single time. Of the sample, approximately 5.5% falls within the top ten clones.

The study was a case-control design nested within a healthcare worker cohort in London, UK, with weekly nasopharyngeal swab PCR tests and blood sampling. Between 23 and 31 March 2020, the week of the UK lockdown, healthcare workers were enrolled and then followed up weekly for as long as 16 weeks. The source is an adult who was a healthcare worker with PCR-confirmed SARS-CoV-2 infection or an uninfected control (not recorded which). Sequencing was carried out using whole blood. In this chain, TRBV20-1 is recombined with TRBJ2-5; the D gene cannot be named for sure. The CDR3 loop reads CSASLRSMETQYF. Here is the DNA: TGCAGTGCTAGTCTTCGCTCGATGGAGACCCAGTACTTC.